Each of the 13 T cell receptor beta chains below was sequenced from the same sample in a study of T cell responses to AZD1222 COVID-19 vaccine (dated by TCRdb to about 2021). The time point label, as the study defines it: baseline before first vaccination. The method was the immunoSEQ multiplex PCR assay. The table was pulled from immuneACCESS by TCRdb, which kept in-frame rearrangements only. Such tables lose some clones; where checked, under half of the loss comes from unresolved V genes, and the rest has no known cause. The sample profile shows about 140,000 clones; more than 85% of them were found once. The ten largest clones capture 1.6% of the sample. The sequencing here drew on peripheral blood, taken on day 0 of AZD1222 vaccination. These receptors were collected from an adult in good health.

This chain uses TRBV12-5 with TRBJ2-7; weak D call: TRBD1 (6 bases). V lost 1 base to trimming and J lost 1 base, with 17 bases between them. The CDR3 has 17 residues. Germline V lookup: CDR1 LGHNT, CDR2 FRNRAP. CDR3 amino acids: CASGLALGAGVSYEQYF. DNA of the CDR3: TGTGCTAGTGGTTTGGCACTTGGGGCAGGGGTGTCCTACGAGCAGTACTTC.

This chain connects TRBV30 to TRBJ1-5; 7 bases match TRBD1. Germline lookup yields CDR1 GTSNPN and CDR2 SVGIG (reference sequence). This CDR3 comprises 15 residues. After removal of 3 bases from V and 0 bases from J, the junction contained 5 bases not matched to a gene. This chain's CDR3 is CAWSAGTDSNQPQHF. The CDR3 DNA reads as TGTGCCTGGAGCGCAGGGACAGATAGCAATCAGCCCCAGCATTTT.

V gene TRBV14 combines with J gene TRBJ2-6, with a weak D call TRBD1 (6 bases). Germline values: CDR1 SGHDN, CDR2 FVKESK. Trimming took 5 bases from V and 2 from J, leaving 19 bases between them. The CDR3 sequence is 18 residues long. This CDR3 reads CASSLLRQDRTGANVLTF. CDR3 nucleotide sequence: TGTGCCAGCAGCTTACTACGACAGGATAGAACTGGGGCCAACGTCCTGACTTTC.

This CDR3 reads CASSQAGQSVDTEAFF. As DNA, the CDR3 is TGCGCCAGCAGCCAAGCCGGACAGTCGGTTGACACTGAAGCTTTCTTT. The chain links TRBV4-1 to TRBJ1-1, with a possible D match to TRBD1 (6 bases). Trimming cost V 1 base and J 3 bases, with 15 bases left between them. CDR1 MGHRA and CDR2 YSYEKL come from the germline V gene. The CDR3 covers 16 residues.

This chain joins TRBV30 and TRBJ1-2; 9 bases map to TRBD1. This CDR3 contains 14 residues. Germline CDR1 GTSNPN, CDR2 SVGIG (reference sequence). J gave up 0 bases and V 6 bases, and 5 bases lay outside the gene matches. The CDR3 sequence is CACAWTGANYGYTF. In DNA, the CDR3 is TGTGCCTGCGCGTGGACAGGGGCTAACTATGGCTACACCTTC.

Comments on this clone: Other DNA sequences in this specimen translate into the identical CDR3. V gene TRBV7-2 combines with J gene TRBJ2-7; D is unclear. The V end lost 4 bases, the J end lost 0 bases, and 4 bases lay between the germline ends. CDR1 is SGHTA and CDR2 is FQGNSA in the germline V gene. The CDR3 has 12 amino acids. The CDR3 loop is CASSSSSYEQYF. In nucleotides, the CDR3 is TGTGCCAGCAGCTCGAGCTCCTACGAGCAGTACTTC.

The chain is built from TRBV18 and TRBJ1-5; D not resolved. CDR3 length: 15 amino acids. From germline, CDR1 is KGHSH and CDR2 LQKENI. Trimming removed 2 bases at V and 0 bases at J, with 8 bases between. CDR3 amino acids: CASSPAVDSNQPQHF. In DNA, the CDR3 is TGTGCCAGCTCACCAGCCGTTGATAGCAATCAGCCCCAGCATTTT.

This rearrangement joins TRBV7-6 to TRBJ2-7; possible D gene TRBD2, 6 bases. Per the germline V gene, CDR1 is SGHVS and CDR2 is FNYEAQ. The CDR3 extends over 15 amino acids. The V end was cut by 7 bases, the J end by 0 bases, with 16 bases between. CDR3 sequence (DNA): TGTGCCAGCATTGCTGCGGGACTGAGCTCCTACGAGCAGTACTTC. Amino acid sequence: CASIAAGLSSYEQYF.

This chain joins TRBV25-1 and TRBJ1-1, with 7 bases matching TRBD1. Germline V gives CDR1 MGHDK, CDR2 SYGVNS. The CDR3 totals 13 residues. J was trimmed by 5 bases and V by 6 bases; bases with no gene match: 6. CDR3 amino acids: CASSRQGLTEAFF. For the CDR3, the DNA is TGTGCCAGCAGCCGACAGGGCCTTACTGAAGCTTTCTTT.

The V call is TRBV11-2, the J call TRBJ1-2; TRBD1 matches 8 bases. V lost 6 bases and J lost 6; bases outside the gene matches: 9. Germline V gene lookup returns CDR1 SGHAT and CDR2 FQNNGV. CDR3 length: 14 residues. This CDR3 reads CASRHRGISNGYTF. The CDR3 coding sequence is TGTGCCAGCAGACACAGGGGGATCAGCAATGGCTACACCTTC.

The CDR3 nucleotides are TGCGCCAGCAGCTTATCCGGCAGGGACCCATCGCCCCTCCACTTT. Its translation is CASSLSGRDPSPLHF. The chain is built from TRBV5-1 and TRBJ1-6; tentative D call: TRBD1 (5 bases). The CDR3 has 15 residues. From germline, CDR1 is SGHRS and CDR2 YFSETQ. V was clipped by 2 bases and J by 13 bases, with 19 bases between them.

The chain carries TRBV12-5 and TRBJ2-7, with TRBD2 as a possible D gene (6 bases). V lost 0 bases and J 3 bases, leaving 18 bases between the germline ends. Germline CDR1 reads LGHNT; CDR2 reads FRNRAP. CDR3 length: 17 amino acids. The DNA of the CDR3 is TGTGCTAGTGGTTTGGTCCCCCCGATTGGGGGAGGCTACGAGCAGTACTTC. Translating it yields CASGLVPPIGGGYEQYF.

This chain uses TRBV5-4 with TRBJ2-1, with unresolved D. Germline V gene data show CDR1 as SGHNT and CDR2 as YYREEE (reference sequence). This CDR3 has 13 residues. Trimming took 4 bases from V and 4 from J, leaving 9 bases between them. The CDR3 DNA follows: TGTGCCAGCAGCCTTGACACGTACAATGAGCAGTTCTTC. As protein: CASSLDTYNEQFF.